One sample yielded the 15 T cell receptor beta chains listed below, sequenced in a study of Tregs in tolerant kidney transplant recipients. Libraries were prepared by immunoSEQ multiplex PCR; TCRdb keeps only in-frame clonotypes and omits some of them. The sample has 70,000 to 95,000 clones; around 90% are singletons. Sequenced material: Tregs from blood, taken before the transplant. These receptors were taken from a human donor who received a combined kidney and bone marrow transplant.

V is TRBV2 and J is TRBJ2-1; 7 bases line up with TRBD2. Germline V lookup: CDR1 SNHLY, CDR2 FYNNEI. V lost 6 bases, J lost 7 bases, and 9 bases stayed unmatched. The CDR3 loop spans 14 amino acids. The CDR3 loop reads CASRSGGGRNEQFF. The CDR3 DNA reads as TGTGCCAGCAGATCAGGCGGGGGTAGGAATGAGCAGTTCTTC.

The chain joins TRBV20-1 to TRBJ2-7; D gene ambiguous. The V end was cut by 1 base, the J end by 6 bases, with 7 bases between. CDR3 length: 11 residues. The germline CDR1 and CDR2 sequences are DFQATT and SNEGSKA (reference sequence). In DNA, the CDR3 is TGCAGTGCTAGAGCCCCGGGCGAGCAGTACTTC. This encodes CSARAPGEQYF.

V is TRBV19 and J is TRBJ2-1, with D perhaps TRBD2 (5 bases). Per germline, CDR1 LNHDA and CDR2 SQIVND (reference sequence). V lost 1 base to trimming and J lost 7 bases, with 8 bases between them. This CDR3 contains 13 residues. The CDR3 sequence is CASSIVGVNEQFF. DNA of the CDR3: TGTGCCAGTAGTATAGTGGGAGTAAATGAGCAGTTCTTC.

The CDR3 DNA reads TGTGCCACCAGCAGAGAGCCTGGACAGGGGAAATACGAGCAGTACTTC. Translated: CATSREPGQGKYEQYF. This chain uses TRBV15 with TRBJ2-7, with TRBD1 matching over 9 bases. Germline loops: CDR1 LNHNV, CDR2 YYDKDF (reference sequence). There are 16 residues in the CDR3. The J segment lost 4 bases and the V segment lost 0 bases, leaving 7 bases of the junction unmatched.

V and J are TRBV27 and TRBJ2-7, with D perhaps being TRBD1 or TRBD2 (5 bases each). CDR1 MNHEY and CDR2 SMNVEV come from the germline V gene (reference sequence). With 3 bases removed from V and 0 bases from J, the gap between germline ends came to 15 bases. This CDR3 spans 16 amino acids. CDR3 sequence reads: CASSLDTGHVSYEQYF. The CDR3 nucleotides read TGTGCCAGCAGTTTGGACACGGGGCATGTCTCCTACGAGCAGTACTTC.

The genes are TRBV28 and TRBJ2-7; D uncertain. V lost 4 bases, J lost 0 bases, and 19 bases lay in between. The CDR3 spans 17 residues. CDR1 and CDR2 from the germline V gene are MDHEN and SYDVKM. Written as DNA, the CDR3 is TGTGCCAGCAGTTGTTGGGATTTGAAGACGAACTCCTACGAGCAGTACTTC. Translation gives CASSCWDLKTNSYEQYF.

This clone has more than one count but fewer than ten. The chain joins TRBV6-1 to TRBJ1-1; D might be TRBD1 (5 bases). CDR1 is MNHNS and CDR2 is SASEGT in the germline V gene. The CDR3 totals 13 residues. V dropped 3 bases and J dropped 9 bases, with 14 bases sitting between them. In DNA, the CDR3 is TGTGCCAGCAGTGACAGGGTCGGGGCGAAAGCTTTCTTT. Its protein is CASSDRVGAKAFF.

The chain is built from TRBV11-3 and TRBJ1-3; no reliable D call. From germline, CDR1 is SGHNT and CDR2 YENEEA. Trimming removed 4 bases at V and 8 bases at J, with 12 bases between. The CDR3 length is 13 residues. Here the CDR3 reads CASSSPGSDTIYF. In nucleotides, the CDR3 is TGTGCCAGCAGCTCACCCGGATCGGACACCATATATTTT. The full variable domain, its missing parts supplied by reference TRBV11-3 and TRBJ1-3, is EAGVVQSPRYKIIEKKQPVAFWCNPISGHNTLYWYLQNLGQGPELLIRYENEEAVDDSQLPKDRFSAERLKGVDSTLKIQPAELGDSAVYLCASSSPGSDTIYFGEGSWLTVV.

The chain links TRBV7-2 to TRBJ2-3; D unclear. V lost 1 base, J lost 4 bases, and 6 bases lay in between. There are 13 residues in the CDR3. Germline V gives CDR1 SGHTA, CDR2 FQGNSA. CDR3 residues: CASSLGLPDTQYF. The CDR3 region has the DNA TGTGCCAGCAGCTTAGGGCTCCCAGATACGCAGTATTTT.

The CDR3 DNA follows: TGTGCCAGCAGTTTAGCGGGGTTATACGAGCAGTACTTC. Amino acids: CASSLAGLYEQYF. The chain links TRBV28 to TRBJ2-7; a weak D match, TRBD2 (6 bases). From germline, CDR1 is MDHEN and CDR2 SYDVKM. This CDR3 contains 13 residues. V dropped 2 bases and J dropped 4 bases, with 9 bases sitting between them.

This chain connects TRBV6-5 to TRBJ2-5, with TRBD1 as a possible D gene (7 bases). CDR3 size: 14 residues. V was pared by 4 bases and J by 4 bases, with 13 bases between. Germline V gene lookup returns CDR1 MNHEY and CDR2 SVGAGI. The CDR3 DNA sequence: TGTGCCAGCAGTTCGACAGGGCGGGGAGAGACCCAGTACTTC. Protein product: CASSSTGRGETQYF.

This chain joins TRBV28 and TRBJ2-2, with a tentative D call TRBD1 (7 bases). The germline CDR1 and CDR2 sequences are MDHEN and SYDVKM. V was clipped by 2 bases and J by 1 base, with 17 bases between them. CDR3 length equals 18 residues. For the CDR3, the DNA is TGTGCCAGCAGTTTAAGAAAAACAGGGGACTGGAACACCGGGGAGCTGTTTTTT. This sequence encodes CASSLRKTGDWNTGELFF.

The chain combines TRBV30 with TRBJ1-5; D is perhaps TRBD1 (6 bases). Looked up from germline, CDR1 is GTSNPN and CDR2 is SVGIG (reference sequence). This CDR3 has 14 amino acids. V was trimmed by 1 base and J by 4 bases, leaving 11 bases between them. The CDR3 sequence is CAWSAGVRNQPQHF. CDR3 bases: TGTGCCTGGAGTGCAGGGGTTCGGAATCAGCCCCAGCATTTT.

This clone came up once. V gene TRBV4-2 combines with J gene TRBJ1-4, with D perhaps TRBD1 (5 bases). Trimming removed 5 bases at V and 5 bases at J, with 12 bases between. This CDR3 is 14 amino acids long. Germline CDR1 is LGHNA and CDR2 is YNFKEQ. CDR3 sequence: CASSGTGENEKLFF. For the CDR3, the DNA is TGTGCCAGCAGCGGGACGGGCGAAAATGAAAAACTGTTTTTT.

CDR3 loop: CASSHHQGREYNGYTF. CDR3 nucleotide sequence: TGTGCCAGCAGCCACCACCAGGGGCGCGAGTACAATGGCTACACCTTC. This chain connects TRBV4-2 to TRBJ1-2, with D perhaps TRBD1 (6 bases). Trimming cost V 3 bases and J 6 bases, with 20 bases left between them. Germline assignment: CDR1 LGHNA and CDR2 YNFKEQ. CDR3 length: 16 residues.